Each of the 14 T cell receptor beta chains below was sequenced from the same sample in a study of cytomegalovirus exposure and HLA in healthy donors (dated by TCRdb to the late 2010s). Libraries came from the immunoSEQ multiplex PCR assay. For the multiplex PCR, a mixture combining 60 forward primers for TCR Vbeta segments and 13 reverse primers for TCR Jbeta segments was used. The clones in this table, taken by TCRdb from immuneACCESS, are in-frame only. Not every clone is retained; where verified, under half of the shortfall comes from an unresolved V gene, and the cause of the rest is unknown. In all, the sample holds under 150,000 clones, and approximately 90% of those were seen once. In total, the top ten clones hold roughly 5.2% of the sample. Sequencing was carried out using PBMCs. These receptors were taken from a woman aged 25-40 years in good health and CMV-seronegative.

This sequence joins TRBV27 and TRBJ2-7; the D gene is possibly TRBD2 (5 bases). The CDR3 is 15 residues long. V shed 2 bases and J shed 1 base, with 12 bases lying between them. Per germline, CDR1 MNHEY and CDR2 SMNVEV (reference sequence). The CDR3 protein is CASSLGVGASYEQYF. CDR3 DNA sequence: TGTGCCAGCAGTTTAGGGGTGGGAGCGTCCTACGAGCAGTACTTC.

A remark on this clone: A junction boundary mismatches the germline segment, possibly from a read error. The chain uses TRBV7-9 and TRBJ2-7; the D is unclear. The length of the CDR3 is 12 residues. Per the germline V gene, CDR1 is SEHNR and CDR2 is FQNEAQ (reference sequence). The CDR3 region is CSSSPISYEQYF. The CDR3 nucleotides read TGTTCCAGCAGCCCCATCTCCTACGAGCAGTACTTC. Together with reference TRBV7-9 and TRBJ2-7, the CDR3 gives the full variable domain: DTGVSQNPRHKITKRGQNVTFRCDPISEHNRLYWYRQTLGQGPEFLTYFQNEAQLEKSRLLSDRFSAERPKGSFSTLEIQRTEQGDSAMYLCSSSPISYEQYFGPGTRLTVT.

The table lists this clone with a count of one. The chain combines TRBV13 with TRBJ1-1, with 11 bases lining up with TRBD1. Germline CDR1 is PRHDT and CDR2 is FYEKMQ (reference sequence). Losses at the gene ends were 4 bases for V and 6 bases for J; bases not matched to a gene: 22. There are 20 residues in the CDR3. CDR3: CASSSTLLGQGASLGAEAFF. The CDR3 bases are TGTGCCAGCAGCTCAACCCTCCTTGGACAGGGGGCTTCCCTCGGGGCTGAAGCTTTCTTT.

The chain joins TRBV5-6 to TRBJ1-2; D not certain. The germline CDR1 and CDR2 sequences are SGHDT and YYEEEE. The CDR3 is 12 amino acids. V gave up 0 bases and J gave up 8 bases, with 8 bases separating them. For the CDR3, the DNA is TGTGCCAGCAGCTTGGGGGTGCGGGGCTACACCTTC. Protein sequence: CASSLGVRGYTF.

The chain has TRBV5-4 and TRBJ2-7; D is possibly TRBD1 (6 bases). The germline CDR1 and CDR2 sequences are SGHNT and YYREEE (reference sequence). The CDR3 runs to 15 residues. V gave up 4 bases and J gave up 1 base, with 15 bases separating them. The chain's CDR3 is CASSIPEQGSYEQYF. For the CDR3, the DNA is TGTGCCAGCAGCATTCCGGAACAGGGTTCCTACGAGCAGTACTTC.

The chain combines TRBV27 with TRBJ2-1, with 9 bases matching TRBD1. The V gene's germline CDR1 is MNHEY and CDR2 SMNVEV (reference sequence). This CDR3 spans 16 amino acids. Unmatched junction bases numbered 14, after V lost 8 bases and J lost 6 bases. The CDR3 sequence: CASDSRGTGIGNEQFF. CDR3 DNA: TGTGCCAGCGATTCACGTGGGACAGGGATTGGCAATGAGCAGTTCTTC.

This clone was picked up one time. Compared with germline, one end of the junction differs, possibly owing to a read error. The chain is built from TRBV7-2 and TRBJ2-1; maybe TRBD2 (6 bases). This CDR3 has 11 residues. Per the germline V gene, CDR1 is SGHTA and CDR2 is FQGNSA. CDR3 amino acids: CASSPLEGMVF. The DNA for the CDR3 is TGTGCCAGCAGCCCCTTGGAGGGTATGGTCTTC.

CDR3 sequence reads: CASSYSGGTFTDTQYF. CDR3 coding DNA: TGTGCCAGCAGTTACTCTGGCGGGACGTTTACAGATACGCAGTATTTT. The gene calls are TRBV6-6 and TRBJ2-3; the D gene is possibly TRBD2 (6 bases). Deletions cut 0 bases from V and 3 bases from J, with 13 bases between. CDR1 is MNHNY, CDR2 SVGAGI, per germline (reference sequence). The CDR3 extends over 16 amino acids.

The chain combines TRBV19 with TRBJ2-1; TRBD2 aligns across 14 bases. This CDR3 is built from 18 residues. Per germline, CDR1 LNHDA and CDR2 SQIVND (reference sequence). The junction had 6 bases not matched to a gene; V was cut back by 5 bases and J by 0 bases. Written as DNA, the CDR3 is TGTGCCAGTAGTCCCAGGACTAGCGGGGGGAACTCCTACAATGAGCAGTTCTTC. Amino acids: CASSPRTSGGNSYNEQFF.

V is TRBV18 and J is TRBJ1-4; D might be TRBD1 (6 bases). Trimming left V 2 bases short and J 7 bases short, with 17 bases between. This CDR3 spans 16 amino acids. The germline gives CDR1 KGHSH, CDR2 LQKENI. The CDR3 DNA reads TGTGCCAGCTCACCAGACAGGTCCCAGCTCCTTGAAAAACTGTTTTTT. Amino acids: CASSPDRSQLLEKLFF. Full variable domain (missing parts from reference TRBV18 and TRBJ1-4): NAGVMQNPRHLVRRRGQEARLRCSPMKGHSHVYWYRQLPEEGLKFMVYLQKENIIDESGMPKERFSAEFPKEGPSILRIQQVVRGDSAAYFCASSPDRSQLLEKLFFGSGTQLSVL.

This sequence joins TRBV28 and TRBJ2-3, with 10 positions matching TRBD2. There are 16 residues in the CDR3. Germline CDR1 is MDHEN and CDR2 is SYDVKM. V gave up 4 bases and J gave up 0 bases; unmatched junction bases: 4. The CDR3 nucleotides read TGTGCCAGCAGTTCACGACTAGCGGGTAGCACAGATACGCAGTATTTT. Protein product: CASSSRLAGSTDTQYF. The complete variable domain, with remaining parts taken from reference TRBV28 and TRBJ2-3, reads DVKVTQSSRYLVKRTGEKVFLECVQDMDHENMFWYRQDPGLGLRLIYFSYDVKMKEKGDIPEGYSVSREKKERFSLILESASTNQTSMYLCASSSRLAGSTDTQYFGPGTRLTVL.

This sequence joins TRBV4-2 and TRBJ1-5; 7 bases are shared with TRBD1. The CDR3 has 17 residues. Germline values: CDR1 LGHNA, CDR2 YNFKEQ. V trimming: 0 bases; J trimming: 4 bases; junction bases outside the gene matches: 9. The CDR3 sequence: CASSQDAWDSENQPQHF. Written as DNA, the CDR3 is TGTGCCAGCAGCCAAGACGCCTGGGACAGTGAGAATCAGCCCCAGCATTTT.

The V call is TRBV5-1, the J call TRBJ1-6, with a possible D match to TRBD1 (5 bases). Germline V CDR1 and CDR2: SGHRS, YFSETQ. The CDR3 extends over 15 amino acids. V shed 0 bases and J shed 8 bases, with 12 bases lying between them. CDR3 coding DNA: TGCGCCAGCAGCTTGGCGGCAGGGAGGGATTCACCCCTCCACTTT. This codes for CASSLAAGRDSPLHF.

This clone was observed a single time. This sequence joins TRBV11-2 and TRBJ2-1, with D uncertain. V shed 1 base and J shed 5 bases, with 9 bases lying between them. Germline V gives CDR1 SGHAT, CDR2 FQNNGV. This CDR3 region has 14 residues. The CDR3 DNA follows: TGTGCCAGCAGCTTAGGGAGTTCGAACAATGAGCAGTTCTTC. Amino acids: CASSLGSSNNEQFF.